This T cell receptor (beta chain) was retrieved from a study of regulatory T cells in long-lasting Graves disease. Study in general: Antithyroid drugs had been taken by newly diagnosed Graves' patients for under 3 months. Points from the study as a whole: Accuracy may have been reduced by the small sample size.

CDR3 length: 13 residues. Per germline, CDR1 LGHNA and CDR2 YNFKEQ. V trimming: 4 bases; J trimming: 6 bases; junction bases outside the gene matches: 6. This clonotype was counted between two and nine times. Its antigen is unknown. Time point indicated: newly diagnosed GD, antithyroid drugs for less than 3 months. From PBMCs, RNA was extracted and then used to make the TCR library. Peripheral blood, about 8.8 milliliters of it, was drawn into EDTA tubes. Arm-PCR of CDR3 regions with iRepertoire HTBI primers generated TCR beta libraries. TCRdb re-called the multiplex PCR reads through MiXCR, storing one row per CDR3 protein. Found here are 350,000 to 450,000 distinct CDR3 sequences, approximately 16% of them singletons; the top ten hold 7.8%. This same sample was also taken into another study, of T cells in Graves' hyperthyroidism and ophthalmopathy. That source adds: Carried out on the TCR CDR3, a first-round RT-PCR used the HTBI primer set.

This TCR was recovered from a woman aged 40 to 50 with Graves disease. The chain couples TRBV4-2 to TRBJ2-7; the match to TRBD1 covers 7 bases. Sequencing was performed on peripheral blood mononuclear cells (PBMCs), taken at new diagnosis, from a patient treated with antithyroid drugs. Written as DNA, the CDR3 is TGTGCCAGCAGCCCCCAACAGGGGAGCGAGCAGTACTTC. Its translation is CASSPQQGSEQYF.